This passage covers 18 T cell receptor beta chains from one sample sequenced in a study of response to subunit inactivated influenza vaccine. TCRdb re-called the RT-PCR reads with MiXCR, one entry per CDR3 protein. Of fewer than 700,000 distinct CDR3 sequences listed, under 15% are singletons. Material: PBMCs from blood, obtained around seven weeks after vaccination. Receptor source: a man in his fifties or sixties who received an inactivated influenza vaccine.

The chain employs TRBV5-5 and TRBJ1-5; D gene ambiguous. The CDR3 has 15 amino acids. The V gene lost 4 bases and the J gene lost 3 bases, with 14 bases spanning the gap. The germline CDR1 and CDR2 sequences are SGHKS and YYEKEE (reference sequence). The CDR3 here is CASSRDVQYNQPQHF. As DNA, the CDR3 is TGTGCCAGCAGCCGGGATGTGCAGTACAATCAGCCCCAGCATTTT.

This clonotype was picked up a small number of times. This rearrangement joins TRBV5-5 to TRBJ2-1, with no clear D. Germline lookup yields CDR1 SGHKS and CDR2 YYEKEE (reference sequence). Deletions cut 0 bases from V and 5 bases from J, with 6 bases between. The CDR3 runs to 13 residues. CDR3 DNA: TGTGCCAGCAGCTTGGTTCCTAACAATGAGCAGTTCTTC. Its protein is CASSLVPNNEQFF.

The V and J genes are TRBV19 and TRBJ1-6; D remains unclear. Germline values: CDR1 LNHDA, CDR2 SQIVND (reference sequence). Trimming took 4 bases from V and 7 from J, leaving 17 bases between them. This CDR3 region has 16 residues. CDR3: CASSTSGPTSNSPLHF. CDR3 sequence (DNA): TGTGCCAGTAGTACCTCCGGGCCTACCTCCAATTCACCCCTCCACTTT.

Note on this clonotype: A junction end diverges from the germline sequence, so it may reflect a read error. The chain recombines TRBV20-1 with TRBJ2-3, with D possibly called TRBD1 or TRBD2 (8 bases each). The V gene's germline CDR1 is DFQATT and CDR2 SNEGSKA (reference sequence). This CDR3 region has 17 residues. The CDR3 loop reads CCAHTGGTSGITDTQYF. The CDR3 coding sequence is TGCTGTGCTCACACAGGGGGAACTAGCGGAATCACAGATACGCAGTATTTT.

A few counts support this clonotype. The CDR3 sequence: CSASSIRDSRIGSYF. Here the CDR3 DNA reads TGCAGTGCTAGTTCGATTCGGGACTCGAGGATCGGGTCGTACTTC. The chain carries TRBV20-1 and TRBJ2-5, with D tentatively TRBD2 (6 bases). The CDR3 sequence is 15 residues long. Deletions cut 3 bases from V and 13 bases from J, with 27 bases between. The germline V gene encodes CDR1 DFQATT and CDR2 SNEGSKA (reference sequence).

The chain employs TRBV27 and TRBJ2-1; no reliable D call. Per germline, CDR1 MNHEY and CDR2 SMNVEV (reference sequence). The CDR3 spans 14 residues. V was clipped by 3 bases and J by 4 bases, with 10 bases between them. The CDR3 sequence: CASSFSAPYNEQFF. The DNA for the CDR3 is TGTGCCAGCAGTTTTTCCGCACCTTACAATGAGCAGTTCTTC.

This rearrangement joins TRBV5-1 to TRBJ2-3; a weak D match, TRBD2 (5 bases). V lost 6 bases and J 0 bases, leaving 14 bases between the germline ends. Germline CDR1 reads SGHRS; CDR2 reads YFSETQ. The CDR3 loop spans 15 amino acids. The CDR3: CASTPFGGSTDTQYF. Here the CDR3 DNA reads TGCGCCAGCACCCCGTTTGGCGGGAGCACAGATACGCAGTATTTT. Complete variable domain (other parts from reference TRBV5-1 and TRBJ2-3): KAGVTQTPRYLIKTRGQQVTLSCSPISGHRSVSWYQQTPGQGLQFLFEYFSETQRNKGNFPGRFSGRQFSNSRSEMNVSTLELGDSALYLCASTPFGGSTDTQYFGPGTRLTVL.

This sequence joins TRBV20-1 and TRBJ2-4, with TRBD2 matching over 12 bases. V was clipped by 6 bases and J by 4 bases; unmatched bases: 7. CDR1 is DFQATT, CDR2 SNEGSKA, per germline (reference sequence). The CDR3 loop spans 15 amino acids. Here the CDR3 reads CSAILAGGSKNIQYF. The CDR3 DNA sequence: TGCAGTGCGATACTAGCGGGGGGTTCAAAAAACATTCAGTACTTC.

The chain carries TRBV20-1 and TRBJ1-5; tentatively, D is TRBD1 (5 bases). The CDR3 loop spans 14 amino acids. The germline gives CDR1 DFQATT, CDR2 SNEGSKA (reference sequence). Trimming stripped 3 bases from V and 3 bases from J, with 12 bases between. CDR3 sequence reads: CSARGGTANQPQHF. The CDR3, as DNA: TGCAGTGCTAGGGGGGGGACGGCCAATCAGCCCCAGCATTTT.

This chain links TRBV5-5 with TRBJ2-1; 12 bases are a match to TRBD2. CDR3 size: 17 residues. CDR1 is SGHKS and CDR2 is YYEKEE in the germline V gene (reference sequence). V was clipped by 5 bases and J by 5 bases; unmatched bases: 11. The CDR3 spells CASRHAASGGVHNEQFF. The DNA of the CDR3 is TGTGCCAGCAGGCATGCGGCTAGCGGGGGGGTCCACAATGAGCAGTTCTTC. Variable domain in full (rest from reference TRBV5-5 and TRBJ2-1): DAGVTQSPTHLIKTRGQQVTLRCSPISGHKSVSWYQQVLGQGPQFIFQYYEKEERGRGNFPDRFSARQFPNYSSELNVNALLLGDSALYLCASRHAASGGVHNEQFFGPGTRLTVL.

This clonotype was seen more than once but under ten times. The chain couples TRBV11-2 to TRBJ2-4; D unclear. The CDR3 spans 12 residues. The germline CDR1 and CDR2 sequences are SGHAT and FQNNGV. V was trimmed by 5 bases and J by 8 bases, leaving 10 bases between them. CDR3 sequence (DNA): TGTGCCAGCAGCAACCCAAAAGACATTCAGTACTTC. Translated, it gives CASSNPKDIQYF.

The J gene is TRBJ2-1, the V gene TRBV15; 7 bases align to TRBD1. V shed 7 bases, J shed 0 bases, and the junction held 15 bases outside the gene matches. This CDR3 region has 18 residues. Germline CDR1 is LNHNV and CDR2 is YYDKDF (reference sequence). CDR3 region: CATTPILLGQSSYNEQFF. For the CDR3, the DNA is TGTGCCACCACCCCTATTCTGCTGGGACAGAGCTCCTACAATGAGCAGTTCTTC.

V is TRBV9 and J is TRBJ2-2; D is unresolved. The CDR3 loop spans 14 amino acids. Trimming took off 0 bases at V and 4 bases at J, with 7 bases between the two ends. Germline loops: CDR1 SGDLS, CDR2 YYNGEE. CDR3 sequence reads: CASSVVAGTGELFF. CDR3 nucleotide sequence: TGTGCCAGCAGCGTAGTGGCTGGCACCGGGGAGCTGTTTTTT.

The J gene is TRBJ1-2, the V gene TRBV6-5; D gene unclear. This CDR3 is 13 amino acids long. V was trimmed by 2 bases and J by 8 bases, leaving 12 bases between them. Germline assignment: CDR1 MNHEY and CDR2 SVGAGI. The DNA of the CDR3 is TGTGCCAGCAGTTACAATACAGTTGGCGGCTACACCTTC. Protein: CASSYNTVGGYTF.

This clonotype showed up just a few times. In DNA, the CDR3 is TGTGCCAGCAGCTCAACTATCCGACAGGCTAACTATGGCTACACCTTC. It codes for CASSSTIRQANYGYTF. The V call is TRBV7-9, the J call TRBJ1-2; perhaps TRBD1 as D (6 bases). The CDR3 sequence is 16 residues long. The V end was cut by 4 bases, the J end by 0 bases, with 15 bases between. Germline assignment: CDR1 SEHNR and CDR2 FQNEAQ (reference sequence).

The chain uses TRBV5-1 and TRBJ1-1; a possible D gene is TRBD1 (5 bases). Germline CDR1 and CDR2: SGHRS and YFSETQ. The CDR3 length is 15 residues. With 2 bases removed from V and 4 bases from J, the gap between germline ends came to 15 bases. This chain's CDR3 is CASSLRLTRGTEAFF. CDR3 DNA: TGCGCCAGCAGCTTACGACTTACTAGGGGCACTGAAGCTTTCTTT.

CDR3 DNA: TGTGCCACCACCGACAGGCCGGCTACCTACGAGCAGTACTTC. Translation gives CATTDRPATYEQYF. The chain is built from TRBV18 and TRBJ2-7; TRBD1 might be the D (6 bases). Trimming removed 10 bases from V and 2 bases from J, with 18 bases in between. Per the germline V gene, CDR1 is KGHSH and CDR2 is LQKENI. CDR3 length: 14 amino acids.

The V gene is TRBV25-1, the J gene TRBJ2-1; 8 nucleotides agree with TRBD1. Germline trimming cut 8 bases from V and 4 bases from J; bases unmatched to any gene: 13. CDR1 and CDR2 (germline): MGHDK, SYGVNS. The CDR3 extends over 16 amino acids. The CDR3 DNA follows: TGTGCCAGCTACGTCTACGGGACAGGAGTATACAATGAGCAGTTCTTC. It translates to CASYVYGTGVYNEQFF.